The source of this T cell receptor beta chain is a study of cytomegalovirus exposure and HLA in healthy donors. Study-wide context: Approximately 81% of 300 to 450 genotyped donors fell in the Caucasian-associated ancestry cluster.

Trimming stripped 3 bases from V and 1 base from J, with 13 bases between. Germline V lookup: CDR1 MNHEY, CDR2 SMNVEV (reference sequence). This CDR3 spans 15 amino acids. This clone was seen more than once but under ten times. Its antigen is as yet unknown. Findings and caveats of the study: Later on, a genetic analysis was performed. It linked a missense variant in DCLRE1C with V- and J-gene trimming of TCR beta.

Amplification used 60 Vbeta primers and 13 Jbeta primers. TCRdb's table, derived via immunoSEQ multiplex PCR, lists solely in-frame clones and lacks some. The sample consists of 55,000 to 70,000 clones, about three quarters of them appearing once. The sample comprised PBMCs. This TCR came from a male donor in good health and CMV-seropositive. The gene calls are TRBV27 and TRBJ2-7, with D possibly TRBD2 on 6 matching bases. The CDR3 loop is CASSFRGTPSYEQYF. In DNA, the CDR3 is TGTGCCAGCAGTTTTAGAGGGACTCCTTCCTACGAGCAGTACTTC.